This TCR beta chain is drawn from a study of Ad26.COV2.S vaccination and SARS-CoV-2 variants. Study-level findings and limits: Spike-specific TCR breadth in vaccine recipients exceeded that seen in placebo recipients. It was reported that spike-specific CD8+ and CD4+ T cell responses were substantially broad after vaccination.

With 2 bases removed from V and 2 bases from J, the gap between germline ends came to 14 bases. Germline V gene sequence: CDR1 MDHEN, CDR2 SYDVKM. CDR3 length: 16 amino acids. Comment on this clone: Antigen: not known.

The repertoire was sequenced with immunoSEQ multiplex PCR; TCRdb's copy has only in-frame clones and lacks some. The sample consists of about 480,000 clones, 87% of them appearing once. Indicated treatment: over 15 received Ad26.COV2.S at low or high dose, single or two shots; about 5 received placebo; per-sample allocation not given. Specimen acquisition occurred on day 63 following the initial vaccine or placebo injection. The rearrangement uses TRBV28 and TRBJ2-3, with D perhaps matching TRBD2 (6 bases). The source of this sequence is a person between 18 and 65 years old who received the Ad26.COV2.S COVID-19 vaccine or a placebo. The sample was peripheral blood, taken in a trial of Ad26.COV2.S vaccine versus placebo. In DNA, the CDR3 is TGTGCCAGCAGTTTAATAGCCAGCGGGTTCACAGATACGCAGTATTTT. Translated: CASSLIASGFTDTQYF.